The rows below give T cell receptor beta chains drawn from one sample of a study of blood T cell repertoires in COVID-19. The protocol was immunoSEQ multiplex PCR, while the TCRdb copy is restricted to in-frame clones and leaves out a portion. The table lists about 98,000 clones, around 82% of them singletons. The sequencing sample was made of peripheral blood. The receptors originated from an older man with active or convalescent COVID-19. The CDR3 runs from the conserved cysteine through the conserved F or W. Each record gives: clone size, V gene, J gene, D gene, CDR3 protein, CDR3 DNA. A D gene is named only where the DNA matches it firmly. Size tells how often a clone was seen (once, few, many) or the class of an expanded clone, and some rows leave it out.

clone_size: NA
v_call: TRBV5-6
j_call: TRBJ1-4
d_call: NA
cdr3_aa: CASSLAGETNEKLFF
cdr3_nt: TGTGCCAGCAGCTTGGCGGGGGAGACTAATGAAAAACTGTTTTTT

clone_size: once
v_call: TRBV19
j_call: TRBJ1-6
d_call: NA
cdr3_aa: CASSRAGVGGSYNSPLHF
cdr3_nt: TGTGCCAGTAGTAGGGCTGGCGTCGGGGGGTCGTATAATTCACCCCTCCACTTT

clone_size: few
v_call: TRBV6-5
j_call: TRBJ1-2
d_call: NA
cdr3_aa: CASRLTGSGYTF
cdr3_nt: TGTGCCAGCAGACTAACAGGGTCTGGCTACACCTTC

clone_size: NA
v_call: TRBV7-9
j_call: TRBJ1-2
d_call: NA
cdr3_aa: CASSLGQEGRGYTF
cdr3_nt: TGTGCCAGCAGCTTGGGCCAAGAGGGTCGTGGCTACACCTTC

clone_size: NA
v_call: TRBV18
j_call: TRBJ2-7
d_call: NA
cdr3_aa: CASSPGSPYEQYF
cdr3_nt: TGTGCCAGCTCACCCGGGAGTCCCTACGAGCAGTACTTC

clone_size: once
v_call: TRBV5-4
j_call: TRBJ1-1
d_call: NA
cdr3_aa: CASRGGSLRDTEAFF
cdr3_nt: TGTGCCAGCAGGGGTGGCTCCCTGAGGGACACTGAAGCTTTCTTT

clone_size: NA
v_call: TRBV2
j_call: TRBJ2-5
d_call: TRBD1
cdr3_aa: CAIRQGEQETQYF
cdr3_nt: TGTGCCATCAGACAGGGGGAACAGGAGACCCAGTACTTC

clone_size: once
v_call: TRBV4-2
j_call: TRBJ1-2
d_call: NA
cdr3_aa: CASSQEVGVNYGYTF
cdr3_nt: TGTGCCAGCAGCCAAGAAGTAGGGGTAAACTATGGCTACACCTTC

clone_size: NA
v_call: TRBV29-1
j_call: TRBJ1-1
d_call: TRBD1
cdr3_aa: CSAGTGGTEAFF
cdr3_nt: TGCAGCGCAGGGACAGGGGGCACTGAAGCTTTCTTT

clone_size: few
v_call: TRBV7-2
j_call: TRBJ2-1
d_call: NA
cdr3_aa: CASSVGTGVREQFF
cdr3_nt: TGTGCCAGCAGCGTTGGGACGGGGGTGCGCGAGCAGTTCTTC